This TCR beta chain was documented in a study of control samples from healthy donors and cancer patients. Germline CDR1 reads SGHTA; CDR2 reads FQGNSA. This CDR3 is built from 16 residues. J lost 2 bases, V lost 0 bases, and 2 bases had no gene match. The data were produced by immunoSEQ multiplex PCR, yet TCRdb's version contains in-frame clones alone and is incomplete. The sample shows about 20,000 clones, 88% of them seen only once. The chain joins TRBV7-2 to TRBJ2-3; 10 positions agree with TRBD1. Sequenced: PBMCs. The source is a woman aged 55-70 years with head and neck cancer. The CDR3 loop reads CASSLADRGYTDTQYF. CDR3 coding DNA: TGTGCCAGCAGCTTAGCGGACAGGGGGTACACAGATACGCAGTATTTT.